This record concerns one T cell receptor (beta chain) sequence. The data belong to a study of T cell changes during pregnancy in multiple sclerosis. CDR3 size: 15 residues. CDR1 LNHDA and CDR2 SQIVND come from the germline V gene (reference sequence). With V trimmed by 5 bases and J by 4 bases, 7 bases remained unmatched. The method was immunoSEQ multiplex PCR; TCRdb's version includes in-frame clones alone and lacks a portion of them. The data show fewer than 40,000 clones, roughly 90% seen once. Sequenced material: CD4+ T cells from peripheral blood mononuclear cells, taken in the second trimester of pregnancy. The sequence came from a female donor in good health, enrolled as a control in a pregnancy study. This chain uses TRBV19 with TRBJ2-2, with 7 bases lining up with TRBD1. The CDR3 here is CASSSRQGLTGELFF. The CDR3 DNA reads as TGTGCCAGTAGTTCCCGACAGGGTCTCACCGGGGAGCTGTTTTTT.